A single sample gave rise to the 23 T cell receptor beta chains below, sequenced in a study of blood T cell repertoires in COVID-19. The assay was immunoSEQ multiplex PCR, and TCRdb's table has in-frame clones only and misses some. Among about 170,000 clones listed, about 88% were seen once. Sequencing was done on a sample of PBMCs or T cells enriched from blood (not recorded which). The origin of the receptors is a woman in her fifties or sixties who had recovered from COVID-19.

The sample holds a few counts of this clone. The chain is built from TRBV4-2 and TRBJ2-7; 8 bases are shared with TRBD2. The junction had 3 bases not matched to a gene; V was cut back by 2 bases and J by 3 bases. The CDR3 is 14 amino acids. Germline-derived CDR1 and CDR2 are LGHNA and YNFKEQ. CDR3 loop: CASSQRLAGYEQYF. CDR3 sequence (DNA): TGTGCCAGCAGCCAAAGGCTAGCGGGCTACGAGCAGTACTTC.

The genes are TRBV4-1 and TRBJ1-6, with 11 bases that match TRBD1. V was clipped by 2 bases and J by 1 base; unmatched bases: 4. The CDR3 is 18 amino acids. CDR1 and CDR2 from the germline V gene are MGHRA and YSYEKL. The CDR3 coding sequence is TGCGCCAGCAGCCAAAGGGGACAGGGGGTTTCCTATAATTCACCCCTCCACTTT. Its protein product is CASSQRGQGVSYNSPLHF.

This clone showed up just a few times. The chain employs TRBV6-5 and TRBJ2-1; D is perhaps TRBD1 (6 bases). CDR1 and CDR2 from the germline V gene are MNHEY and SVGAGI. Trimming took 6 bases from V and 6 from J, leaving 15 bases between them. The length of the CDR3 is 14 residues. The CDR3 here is CASRRGGWSNEQFF. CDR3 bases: TGTGCCAGCAGAAGAGGGGGTTGGAGCAATGAGCAGTTCTTC.

The CDR3 coding sequence is TGTGCCACCAGTGATTTGTGGCTCTACGAGCAGTACTTC. Translating gives CATSDLWLYEQYF. The chain couples TRBV24-1 to TRBJ2-7; D remains ambiguous. The CDR3 has 13 residues. CDR1 KGHDR and CDR2 SFDVKD come from the germline V gene. Trimming removed 0 bases at V and 3 bases at J, with 5 bases between.

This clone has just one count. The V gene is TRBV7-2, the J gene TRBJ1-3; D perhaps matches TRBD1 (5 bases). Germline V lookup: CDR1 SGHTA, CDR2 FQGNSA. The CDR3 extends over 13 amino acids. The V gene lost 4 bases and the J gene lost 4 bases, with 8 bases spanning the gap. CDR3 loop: CASSSDSGNTIYF. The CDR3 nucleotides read TGTGCCAGCAGCTCCGACAGCGGAAACACCATATATTTT.

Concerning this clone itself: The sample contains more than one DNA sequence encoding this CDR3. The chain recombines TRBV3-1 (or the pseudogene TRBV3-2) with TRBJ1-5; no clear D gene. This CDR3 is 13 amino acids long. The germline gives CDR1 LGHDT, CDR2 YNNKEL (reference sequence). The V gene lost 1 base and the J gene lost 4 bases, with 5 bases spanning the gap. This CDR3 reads CASSQAGNQPQHF. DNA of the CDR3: TGTGCCAGCAGCCAAGCGGGAAATCAGCCCCAGCATTTT.

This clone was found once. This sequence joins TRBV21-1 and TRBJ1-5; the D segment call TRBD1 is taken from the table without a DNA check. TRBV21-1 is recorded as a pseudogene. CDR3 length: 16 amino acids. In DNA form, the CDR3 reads TGTGCCAGCCGGCAGTTAAGACAGGGTACGGGTCAGCCCCAGCATTTT. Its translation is CASRQLRQGTGQPQHF.

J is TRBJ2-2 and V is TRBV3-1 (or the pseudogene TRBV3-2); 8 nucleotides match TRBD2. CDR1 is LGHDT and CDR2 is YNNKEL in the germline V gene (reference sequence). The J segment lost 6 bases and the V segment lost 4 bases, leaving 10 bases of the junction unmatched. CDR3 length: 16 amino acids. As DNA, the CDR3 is TGTGCCAGCAGCCCTCCTCTAGCGGGCCTCGCCGGGGAGCTGTTTTTT. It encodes CASSPPLAGLAGELFF.

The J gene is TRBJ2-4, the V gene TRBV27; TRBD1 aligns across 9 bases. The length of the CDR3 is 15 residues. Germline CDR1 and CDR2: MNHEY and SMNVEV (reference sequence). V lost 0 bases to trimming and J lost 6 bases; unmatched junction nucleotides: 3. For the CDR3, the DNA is TGTGCCAGCAGTTTATCTACAGGGGGCACAAACATTCAGTACTTC. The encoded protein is CASSLSTGGTNIQYF.

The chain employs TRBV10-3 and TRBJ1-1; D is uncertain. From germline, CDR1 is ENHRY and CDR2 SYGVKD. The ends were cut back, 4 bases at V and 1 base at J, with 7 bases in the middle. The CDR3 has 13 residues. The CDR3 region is CAISAGENTEAFF. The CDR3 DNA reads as TGTGCCATCAGTGCCGGGGAGAACACTGAAGCTTTCTTT.

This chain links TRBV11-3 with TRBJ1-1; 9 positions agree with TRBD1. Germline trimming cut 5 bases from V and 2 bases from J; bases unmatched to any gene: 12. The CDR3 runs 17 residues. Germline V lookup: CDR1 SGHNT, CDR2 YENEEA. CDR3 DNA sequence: TGTGCCAGCAGCCATAGCCCCCGGGACAGGGTCAACACTGAAGCTTTCTTT. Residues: CASSHSPRDRVNTEAFF.

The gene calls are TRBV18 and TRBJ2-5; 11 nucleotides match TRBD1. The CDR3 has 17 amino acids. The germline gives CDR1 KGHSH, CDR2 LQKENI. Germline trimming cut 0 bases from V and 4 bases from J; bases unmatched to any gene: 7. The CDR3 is CASSPPTGTGGRETQYF. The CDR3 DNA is TGTGCCAGCTCACCACCGACCGGGACAGGGGGTCGAGAGACCCAGTACTTC.

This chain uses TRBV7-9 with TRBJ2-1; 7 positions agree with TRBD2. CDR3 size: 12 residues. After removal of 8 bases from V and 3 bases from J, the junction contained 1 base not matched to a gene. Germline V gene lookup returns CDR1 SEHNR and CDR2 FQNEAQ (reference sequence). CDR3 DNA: TGTGCCAGCGGACTAGGCTACAATGAGCAGTTCTTC. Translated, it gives CASGLGYNEQFF.

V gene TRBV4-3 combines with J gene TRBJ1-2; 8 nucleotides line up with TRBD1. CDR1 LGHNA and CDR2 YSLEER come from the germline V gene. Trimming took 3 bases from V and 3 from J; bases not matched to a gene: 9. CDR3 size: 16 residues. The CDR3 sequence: CASSHLTGTGDYGYTF. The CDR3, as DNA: TGCGCCAGCAGCCATCTTACCGGGACAGGAGACTATGGCTACACCTTC.

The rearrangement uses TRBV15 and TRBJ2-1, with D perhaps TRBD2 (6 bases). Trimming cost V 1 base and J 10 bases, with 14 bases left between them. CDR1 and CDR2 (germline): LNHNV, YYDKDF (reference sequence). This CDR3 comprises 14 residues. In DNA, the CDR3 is TGTGCCACCAGCAGAGGGGGAGGAGAGGCGGAGCAGTTCTTC. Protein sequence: CATSRGGGEAEQFF.

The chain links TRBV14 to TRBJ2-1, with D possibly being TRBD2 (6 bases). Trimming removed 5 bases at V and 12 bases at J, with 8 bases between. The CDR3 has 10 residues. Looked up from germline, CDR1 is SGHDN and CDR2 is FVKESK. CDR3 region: CASSKGGQFF. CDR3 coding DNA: TGTGCCAGCAGCAAGGGAGGGCAGTTCTTC.

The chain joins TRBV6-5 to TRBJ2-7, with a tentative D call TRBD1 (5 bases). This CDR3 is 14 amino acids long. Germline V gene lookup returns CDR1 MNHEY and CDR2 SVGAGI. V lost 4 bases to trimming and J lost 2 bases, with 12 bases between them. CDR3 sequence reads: CASSSLPGPYEQYF. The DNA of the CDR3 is TGTGCCAGCAGTTCGTTGCCAGGGCCCTACGAGCAGTACTTC.

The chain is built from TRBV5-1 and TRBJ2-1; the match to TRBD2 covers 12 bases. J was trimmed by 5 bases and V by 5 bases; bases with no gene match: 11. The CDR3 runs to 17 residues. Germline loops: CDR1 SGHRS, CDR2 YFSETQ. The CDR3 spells CASSPRLAGETNNEQFF. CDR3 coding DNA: TGCGCCAGCAGTCCCAGACTAGCGGGGGAGACTAACAATGAGCAGTTCTTC.

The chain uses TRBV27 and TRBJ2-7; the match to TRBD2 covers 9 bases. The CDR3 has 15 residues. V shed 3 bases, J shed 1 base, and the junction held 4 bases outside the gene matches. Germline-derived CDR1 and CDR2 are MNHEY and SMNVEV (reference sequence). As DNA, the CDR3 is TGTGCCAGCAGTTTTCTAGGACTAGCGTCCTACGAGCAGTACTTC. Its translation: CASSFLGLASYEQYF.

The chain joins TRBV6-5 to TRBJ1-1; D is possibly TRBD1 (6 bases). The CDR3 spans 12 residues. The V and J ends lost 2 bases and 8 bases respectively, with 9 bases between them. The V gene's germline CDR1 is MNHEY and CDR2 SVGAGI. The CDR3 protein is CASSYPTGEAFF. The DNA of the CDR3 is TGTGCCAGCAGTTACCCTACAGGGGAAGCTTTCTTT.

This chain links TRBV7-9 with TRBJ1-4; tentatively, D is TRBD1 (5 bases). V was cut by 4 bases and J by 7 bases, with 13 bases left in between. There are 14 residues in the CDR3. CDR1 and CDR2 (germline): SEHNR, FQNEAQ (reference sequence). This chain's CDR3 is CASSSGLSGEKLFF. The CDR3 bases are TGTGCCAGCAGCTCGGGACTCTCCGGTGAAAAACTGTTTTTT.

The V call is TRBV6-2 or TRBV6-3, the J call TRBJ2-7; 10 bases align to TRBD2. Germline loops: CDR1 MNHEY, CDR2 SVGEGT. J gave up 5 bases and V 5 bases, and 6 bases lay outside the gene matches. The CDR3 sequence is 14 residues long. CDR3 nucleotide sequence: TGTGCCAGCAGTACGCTAGCGGGAGCCCACGAGCAGTACTTC. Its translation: CASSTLAGAHEQYF.

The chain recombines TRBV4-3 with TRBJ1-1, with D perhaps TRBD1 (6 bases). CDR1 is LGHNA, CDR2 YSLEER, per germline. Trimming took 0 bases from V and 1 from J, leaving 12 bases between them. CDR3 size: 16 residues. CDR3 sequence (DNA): TGCGCCAGCAGCCAAGATTCCGACAGGCGGAACACTGAAGCTTTCTTT. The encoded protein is CASSQDSDRRNTEAFF.